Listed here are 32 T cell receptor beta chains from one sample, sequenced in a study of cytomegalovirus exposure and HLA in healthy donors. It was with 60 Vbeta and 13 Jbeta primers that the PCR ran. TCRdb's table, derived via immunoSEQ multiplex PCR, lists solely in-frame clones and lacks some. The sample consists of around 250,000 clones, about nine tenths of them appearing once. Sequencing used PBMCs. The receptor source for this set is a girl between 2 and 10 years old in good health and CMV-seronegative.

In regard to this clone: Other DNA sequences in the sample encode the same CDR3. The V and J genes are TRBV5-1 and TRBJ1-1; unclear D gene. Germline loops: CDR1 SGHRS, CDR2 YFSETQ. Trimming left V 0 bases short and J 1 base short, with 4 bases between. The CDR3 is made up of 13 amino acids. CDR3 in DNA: TGCGCCAGCAGCTTGGCAGGGAACACTGAAGCTTTCTTT. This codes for CASSLAGNTEAFF.

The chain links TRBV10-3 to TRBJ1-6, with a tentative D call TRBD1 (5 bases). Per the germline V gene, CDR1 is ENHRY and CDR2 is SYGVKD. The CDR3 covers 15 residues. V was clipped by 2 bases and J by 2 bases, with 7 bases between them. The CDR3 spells CAISEVGPYNSPLHF. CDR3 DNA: TGTGCCATCAGTGAGGTGGGGCCCTATAATTCACCCCTCCACTTT.

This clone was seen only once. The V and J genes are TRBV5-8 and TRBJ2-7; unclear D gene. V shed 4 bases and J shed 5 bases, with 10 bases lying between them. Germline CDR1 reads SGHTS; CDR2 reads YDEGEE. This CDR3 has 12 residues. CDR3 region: CASSLPSHEQYF. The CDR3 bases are TGTGCCAGCAGCCTCCCTTCTCACGAGCAGTACTTC.

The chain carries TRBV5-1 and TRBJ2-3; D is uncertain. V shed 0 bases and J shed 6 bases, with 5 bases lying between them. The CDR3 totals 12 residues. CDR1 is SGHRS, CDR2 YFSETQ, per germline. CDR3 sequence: CASSLARDTQYF. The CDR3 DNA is TGCGCCAGCAGCTTGGCCAGGGATACGCAGTATTTT.

DNA of the CDR3: TGTGCCAGCAGCTTAGCGGGACAGTACAATGAGCAGTTCTTC. As protein: CASSLAGQYNEQFF. The chain employs TRBV7-9 and TRBJ2-1; 7 nucleotides align to TRBD1. The J segment lost 4 bases and the V segment lost 0 bases, leaving 0 bases of the junction unmatched. There are 14 residues in the CDR3. CDR1 and CDR2 from the germline V gene are SEHNR and FQNEAQ (reference sequence).

The CDR3: CASSESGSSYNEQFF. CDR3 DNA: TGTGCCAGCAGTGAATCCGGGAGCTCCTACAATGAGCAGTTCTTC. The chain links TRBV6-1 to TRBJ2-1; possible D gene TRBD2, 6 bases. Germline assignment: CDR1 MNHNS and CDR2 SASEGT. This CDR3 region has 15 residues. The germline V and J ends were trimmed by 2 bases and 0 bases, with 8 bases remaining between them.

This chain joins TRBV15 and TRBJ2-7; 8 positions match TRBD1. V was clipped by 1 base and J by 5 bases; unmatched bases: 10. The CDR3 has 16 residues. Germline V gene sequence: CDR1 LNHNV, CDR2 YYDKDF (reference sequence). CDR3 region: CATSRGQGAVEDEQYF. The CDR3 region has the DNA TGTGCCACCAGCAGAGGGCAGGGGGCGGTGGAGGACGAGCAGTACTTC.

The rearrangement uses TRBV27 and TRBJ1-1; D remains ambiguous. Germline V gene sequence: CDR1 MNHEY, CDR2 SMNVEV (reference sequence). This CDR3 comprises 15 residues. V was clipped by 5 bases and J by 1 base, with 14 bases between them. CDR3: CASSLRGPRNTEAFF. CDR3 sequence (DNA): TGTGCCAGCAGTCTCCGAGGTCCAAGGAACACTGAAGCTTTCTTT.

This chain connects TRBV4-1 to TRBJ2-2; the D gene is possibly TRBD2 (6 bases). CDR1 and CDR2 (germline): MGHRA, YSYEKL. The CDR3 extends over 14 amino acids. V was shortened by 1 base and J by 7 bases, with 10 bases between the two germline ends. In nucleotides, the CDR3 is TGCGCCAGCAGCCAAGTCCTCGGGGGCGGGGAGCTGTTTTTT. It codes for CASSQVLGGGELFF.

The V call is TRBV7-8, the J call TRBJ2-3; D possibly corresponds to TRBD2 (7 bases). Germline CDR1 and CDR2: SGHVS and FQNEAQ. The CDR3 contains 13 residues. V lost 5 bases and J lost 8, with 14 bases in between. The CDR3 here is CASSGGGTTTQYF. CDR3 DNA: TGTGCCAGCAGCGGAGGGGGGACTACTACGCAGTATTTT.

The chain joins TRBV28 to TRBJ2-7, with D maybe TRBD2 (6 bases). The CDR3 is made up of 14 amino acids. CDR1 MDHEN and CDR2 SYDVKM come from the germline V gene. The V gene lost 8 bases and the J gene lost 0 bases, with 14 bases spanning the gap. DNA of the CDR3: TGTGCCAGCGGCCGAACGGGACTCTCCTACGAGCAGTACTTC. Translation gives CASGRTGLSYEQYF.

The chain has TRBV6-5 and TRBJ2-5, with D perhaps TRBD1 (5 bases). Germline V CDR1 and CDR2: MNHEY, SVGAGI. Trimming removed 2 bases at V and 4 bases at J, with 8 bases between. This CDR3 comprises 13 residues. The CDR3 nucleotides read TGTGCCAGCAGTTACGACAGACCAGAGACCCAGTACTTC. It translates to CASSYDRPETQYF.

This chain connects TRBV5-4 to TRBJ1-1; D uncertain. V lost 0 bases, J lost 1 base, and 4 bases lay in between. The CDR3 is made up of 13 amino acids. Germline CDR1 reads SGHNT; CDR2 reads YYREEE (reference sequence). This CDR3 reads CASSLDRNTEAFF. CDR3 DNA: TGTGCCAGCAGCTTGGACAGGAACACTGAAGCTTTCTTT.

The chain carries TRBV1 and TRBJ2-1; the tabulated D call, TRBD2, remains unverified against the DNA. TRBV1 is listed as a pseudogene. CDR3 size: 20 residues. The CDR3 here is CTSSMGTSGVEKSSYNEQFF. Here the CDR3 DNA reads TGCACCAGCAGCATGGGGACTAGCGGCGTTGAGAAAAGCTCCTACAATGAGCAGTTCTTC.

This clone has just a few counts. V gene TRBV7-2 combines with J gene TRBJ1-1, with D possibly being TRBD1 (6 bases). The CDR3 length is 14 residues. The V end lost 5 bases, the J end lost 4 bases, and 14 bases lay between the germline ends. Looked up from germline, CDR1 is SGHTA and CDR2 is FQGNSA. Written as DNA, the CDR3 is TGTGCCAGCAGCCCTGGACAGCCAATCACTGAAGCTTTCTTT. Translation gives CASSPGQPITEAFF.

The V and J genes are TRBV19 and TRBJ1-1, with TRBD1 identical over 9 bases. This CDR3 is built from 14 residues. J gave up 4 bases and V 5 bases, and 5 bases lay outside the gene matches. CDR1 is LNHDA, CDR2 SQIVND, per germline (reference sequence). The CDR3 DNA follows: TGTGCCAGTAGTTACACAGGGGGCCCCACTGAAGCTTTCTTT. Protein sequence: CASSYTGGPTEAFF.

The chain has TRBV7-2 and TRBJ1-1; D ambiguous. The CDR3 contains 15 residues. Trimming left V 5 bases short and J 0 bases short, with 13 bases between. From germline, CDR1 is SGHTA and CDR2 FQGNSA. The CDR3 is CASSPSGDMNTEAFF. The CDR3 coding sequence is TGTGCCAGCAGCCCCAGCGGGGATATGAACACTGAAGCTTTCTTT.

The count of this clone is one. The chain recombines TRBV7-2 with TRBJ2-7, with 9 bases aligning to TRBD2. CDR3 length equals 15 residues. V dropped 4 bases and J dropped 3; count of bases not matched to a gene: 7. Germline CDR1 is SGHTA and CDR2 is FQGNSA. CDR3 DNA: TGTGCCAGCAGCTCTCAGCGGGGGGAGGGCTACGAGCAGTACTTC. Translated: CASSSQRGEGYEQYF.

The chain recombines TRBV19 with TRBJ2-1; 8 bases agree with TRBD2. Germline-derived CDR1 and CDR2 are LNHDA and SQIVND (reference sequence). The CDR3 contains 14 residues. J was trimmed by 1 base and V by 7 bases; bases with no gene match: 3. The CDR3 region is CASNLAGSYNEQFF. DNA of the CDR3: TGTGCCAGTAACCTAGCGGGTTCCTACAATGAGCAGTTCTTC. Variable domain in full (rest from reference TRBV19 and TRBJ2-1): DGGITQSPKYLFRKEGQNVTLSCEQNLNHDAMYWYRQDPGQGLRLIYYSQIVNDFQKGDIAEGYSVSREKKESFPLTVTSAQKNPTAFYLCASNLAGSYNEQFFGPGTRLTVL.

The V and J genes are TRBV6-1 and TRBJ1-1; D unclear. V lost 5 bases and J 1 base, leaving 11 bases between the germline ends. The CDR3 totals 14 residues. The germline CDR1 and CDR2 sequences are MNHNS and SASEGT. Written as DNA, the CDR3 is TGTGCCAGCAGTCAAGAAGCGGGGAACACTGAAGCTTTCTTT. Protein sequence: CASSQEAGNTEAFF.

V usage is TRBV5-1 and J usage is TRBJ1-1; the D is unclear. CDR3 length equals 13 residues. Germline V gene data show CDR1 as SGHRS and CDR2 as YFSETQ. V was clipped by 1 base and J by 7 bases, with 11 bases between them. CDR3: CASSLLFGSEAFF. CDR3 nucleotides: TGCGCCAGCAGCTTGCTTTTCGGGAGTGAAGCTTTCTTT. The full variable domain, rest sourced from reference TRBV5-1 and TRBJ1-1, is KAGVTQTPRYLIKTRGQQVTLSCSPISGHRSVSWYQQTPGQGLQFLFEYFSETQRNKGNFPGRFSGRQFSNSRSEMNVSTLELGDSALYLCASSLLFGSEAFFGQGTRLTVV.

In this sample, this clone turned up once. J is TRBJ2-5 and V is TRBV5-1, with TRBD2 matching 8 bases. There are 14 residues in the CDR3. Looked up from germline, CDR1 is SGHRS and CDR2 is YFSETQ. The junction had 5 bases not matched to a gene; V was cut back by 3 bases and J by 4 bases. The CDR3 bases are TGCGCCAGCAGCTCCCGGGGGGGGGCAGAGACCCAGTACTTC. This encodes CASSSRGGAETQYF.

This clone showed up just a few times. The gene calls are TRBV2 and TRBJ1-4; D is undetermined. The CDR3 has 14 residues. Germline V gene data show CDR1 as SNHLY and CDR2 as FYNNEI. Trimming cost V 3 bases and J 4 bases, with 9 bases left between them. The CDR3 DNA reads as TGTGCCAGCAGTGATGGAGGATTTAATGAAAAACTGTTTTTT. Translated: CASSDGGFNEKLFF.

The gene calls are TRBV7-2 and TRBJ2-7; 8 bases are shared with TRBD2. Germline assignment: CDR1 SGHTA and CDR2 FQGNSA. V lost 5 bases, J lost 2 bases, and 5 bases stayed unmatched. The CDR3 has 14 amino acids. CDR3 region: CASSLSGTTYEQYF. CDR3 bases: TGTGCCAGCAGCCTTAGCGGGACTACCTACGAGCAGTACTTC.

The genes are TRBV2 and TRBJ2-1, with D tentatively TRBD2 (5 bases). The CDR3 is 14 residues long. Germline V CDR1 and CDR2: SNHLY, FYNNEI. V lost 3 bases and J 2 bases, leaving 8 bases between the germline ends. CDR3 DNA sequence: TGTGCCAGCAGTGACGGACTTACCTACAATGAGCAGTTCTTC. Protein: CASSDGLTYNEQFF.

CDR3 sequence: CASSHRRDFLGNEKLFF. As DNA, the CDR3 is TGTGCCAGCAGCCACCGCCGGGACTTTTTGGGTAATGAAAAACTGTTTTTT. This rearrangement joins TRBV11-2 to TRBJ1-4, with TRBD1 as a possible D gene (5 bases). Germline values: CDR1 SGHAT, CDR2 FQNNGV. The V and J ends lost 5 bases and 4 bases respectively, with 20 bases between them. The CDR3 consists of 17 residues.

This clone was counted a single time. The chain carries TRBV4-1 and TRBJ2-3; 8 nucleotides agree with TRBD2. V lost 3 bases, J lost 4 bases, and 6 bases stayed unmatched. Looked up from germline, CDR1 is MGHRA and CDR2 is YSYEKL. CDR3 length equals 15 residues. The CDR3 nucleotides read TGCGCCAGCAGCCACATAGCGGGGTCGGCAGATACGCAGTATTTT. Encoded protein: CASSHIAGSADTQYF.

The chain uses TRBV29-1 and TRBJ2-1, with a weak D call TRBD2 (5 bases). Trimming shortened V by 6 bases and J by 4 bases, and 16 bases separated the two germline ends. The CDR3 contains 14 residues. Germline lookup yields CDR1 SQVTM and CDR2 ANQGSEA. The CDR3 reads CSVLGRGDYNEQFF. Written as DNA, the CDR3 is TGCAGCGTCCTAGGACGGGGAGATTACAATGAGCAGTTCTTC.

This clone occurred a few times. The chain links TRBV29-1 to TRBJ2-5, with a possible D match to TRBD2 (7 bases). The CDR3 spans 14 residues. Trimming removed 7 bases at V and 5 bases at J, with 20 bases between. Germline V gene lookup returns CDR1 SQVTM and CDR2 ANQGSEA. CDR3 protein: CSATLGGAGETQYF. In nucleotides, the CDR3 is TGCAGCGCGACCCTAGGGGGGGCGGGGGAGACCCAGTACTTC.

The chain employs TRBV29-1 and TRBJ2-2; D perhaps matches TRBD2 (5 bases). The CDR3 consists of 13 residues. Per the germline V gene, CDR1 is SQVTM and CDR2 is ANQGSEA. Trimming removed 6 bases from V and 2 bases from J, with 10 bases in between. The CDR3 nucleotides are TGCAGCGTCGACGGGATTAACACCGGGGAGCTGTTTTTT. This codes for CSVDGINTGELFF.

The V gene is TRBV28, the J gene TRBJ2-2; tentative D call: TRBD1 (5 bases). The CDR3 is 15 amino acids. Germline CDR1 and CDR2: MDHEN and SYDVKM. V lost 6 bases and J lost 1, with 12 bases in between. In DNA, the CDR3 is TGTGCCAGCAGCCTTCCGACAGAGAACACCGGGGAGCTGTTTTTT. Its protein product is CASSLPTENTGELFF. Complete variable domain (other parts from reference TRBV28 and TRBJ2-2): DVKVTQSSRYLVKRTGEKVFLECVQDMDHENMFWYRQDPGLGLRLIYFSYDVKMKEKGDIPEGYSVSREKKERFSLILESASTNQTSMYLCASSLPTENTGELFFGEGSRLTVL.

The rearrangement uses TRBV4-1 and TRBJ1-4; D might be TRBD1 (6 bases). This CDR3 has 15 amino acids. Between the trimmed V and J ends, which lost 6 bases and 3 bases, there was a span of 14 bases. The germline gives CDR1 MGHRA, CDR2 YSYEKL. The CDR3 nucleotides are TGCGCCAGCAGATTCGAACAGGGACCTAATGAAAAACTGTTTTTT. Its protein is CASRFEQGPNEKLFF.